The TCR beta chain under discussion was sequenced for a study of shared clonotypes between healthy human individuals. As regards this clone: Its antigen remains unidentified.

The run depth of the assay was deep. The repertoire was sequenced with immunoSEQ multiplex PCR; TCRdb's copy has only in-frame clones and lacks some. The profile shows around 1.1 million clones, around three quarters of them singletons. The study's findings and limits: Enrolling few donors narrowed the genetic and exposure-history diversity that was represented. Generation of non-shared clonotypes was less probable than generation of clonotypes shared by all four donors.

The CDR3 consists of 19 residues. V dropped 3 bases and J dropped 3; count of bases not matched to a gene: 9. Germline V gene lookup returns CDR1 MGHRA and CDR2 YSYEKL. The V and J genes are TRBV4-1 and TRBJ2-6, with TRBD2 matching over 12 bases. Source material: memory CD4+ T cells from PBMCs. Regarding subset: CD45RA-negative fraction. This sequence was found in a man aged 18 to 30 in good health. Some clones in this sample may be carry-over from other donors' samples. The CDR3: CASSQPSGRAEVGANVLTF. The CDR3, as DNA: TGCGCCAGCAGCCAGCCTAGCGGGAGGGCCGAGGTTGGGGCCAACGTCCTGACTTTC.